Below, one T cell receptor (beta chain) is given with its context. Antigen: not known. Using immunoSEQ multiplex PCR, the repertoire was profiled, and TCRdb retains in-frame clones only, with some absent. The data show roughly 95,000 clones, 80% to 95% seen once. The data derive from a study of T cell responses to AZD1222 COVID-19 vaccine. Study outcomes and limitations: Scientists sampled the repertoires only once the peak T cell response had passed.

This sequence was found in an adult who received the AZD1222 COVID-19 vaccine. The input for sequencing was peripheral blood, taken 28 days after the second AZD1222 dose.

CDR3 sequence (DNA): TGTGCCTCAAGCCCAGGCGAGGGCCCAACTTCAGGCTACACCTTC. It yields the protein CASSPGEGPTSGYTF. The V and J genes are TRBV10-3 and TRBJ1-2; D gene unclear. Germline CDR1 ENHRY, CDR2 SYGVKD. V was cut by 11 bases and J by 8 bases, with 27 bases left in between. The CDR3 contains 15 residues.